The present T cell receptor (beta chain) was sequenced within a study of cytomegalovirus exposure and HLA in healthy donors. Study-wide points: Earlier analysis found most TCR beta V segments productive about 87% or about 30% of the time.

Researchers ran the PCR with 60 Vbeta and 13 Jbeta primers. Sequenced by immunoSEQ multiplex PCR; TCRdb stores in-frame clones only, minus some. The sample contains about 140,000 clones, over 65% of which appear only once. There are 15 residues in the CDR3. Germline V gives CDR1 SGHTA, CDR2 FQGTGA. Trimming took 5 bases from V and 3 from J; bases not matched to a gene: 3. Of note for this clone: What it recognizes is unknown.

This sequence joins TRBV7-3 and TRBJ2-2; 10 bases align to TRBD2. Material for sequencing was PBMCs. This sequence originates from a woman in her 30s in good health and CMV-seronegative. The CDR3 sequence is CASSRAGGDTGELFF. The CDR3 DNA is TGTGCCAGCAGCCGAGCGGGAGGGGACACCGGGGAGCTGTTTTTT.